This TCR beta chain is drawn from a study of blood T cell repertoires in COVID-19. About the study: COVID-19 samples from acute and convalescent phases originated in the United States, Italy and Spain. The analysed material was cDNA or gDNA that came from T cells, B-cell-depleted T cells, or PBMCs.

Original processing methods: Amplifying reference gene primers gave estimates of nucleated cell counts. Sequencing was performed with immunoSEQ multiplex PCR; in TCRdb, only in-frame clones are kept and a portion is missing. V, J and clone size were drawn from that table, and D and trimming were deduced from the DNA. In the table there are about 170,000 clones, 90% to 95% of which are singletons. In germline, CDR1 is SGDLS, CDR2 YYNGEE. V was clipped by 0 bases and J by 4 bases, with 13 bases between them. The CDR3 contains 15 residues. The rearrangement links TRBV9 to TRBJ1-1; possibly TRBD1 for D (6 bases). This receptor was obtained from a woman aged 50 to 60 with acute or convalescent COVID-19. Material: peripheral blood. CDR3 region: CASSVGTAAGTEAFF. The CDR3 DNA sequence: TGTGCCAGCAGCGTAGGGACAGCTGCTGGCACTGAAGCTTTCTTT.